These 9 T cell receptor beta chains originate from one sample sequenced in a study of T cells after posttransplantation cyclophosphamide. Measured with immunoSEQ multiplex PCR; TCRdb has only the in-frame clones, and not every one. There are some 2,500 clones in the sample; approximately 70% occur only once, and roughly 20% lies in the top ten. The sequenced sample was PBMCs. The receptors derive from a man in his thirties or forties with a blood cancer, CMV-positive, and with a related stem cell donor.

The sample holds a few counts of this clone. The chain recombines TRBV9 with TRBJ2-3; possible D gene TRBD1, 7 bases. CDR3 length equals 17 residues. Germline CDR1 is SGDLS and CDR2 is YYNGEE. The V gene lost 0 bases and the J gene lost 4 bases, with 18 bases spanning the gap. CDR3: CASSVAGVTGRPDTQYF. In DNA, the CDR3 is TGTGCCAGCAGCGTAGCAGGGGTGACAGGGAGGCCAGATACGCAGTATTTT.

V and J are TRBV12-5 and TRBJ2-2, with a weak D call TRBD1 (6 bases). Germline values: CDR1 LGHNT, CDR2 FRNRAP. The CDR3 contains 15 residues. V lost 6 bases to trimming and J lost 1 base, with 12 bases between them. This chain's CDR3 is CASGYSRGNTGELFF. CDR3 nucleotides: TGTGCTAGTGGCTACTCCAGGGGGAACACCGGGGAGCTGTTTTTT.

The DNA of the CDR3 is TGTGCCAGCAGTGAACCAGTTTACGAGCAGTACTTC. Translation: CASSEPVYEQYF. The chain has TRBV6-1 and TRBJ2-7; D is uncertain. Germline assignment: CDR1 MNHNS and CDR2 SASEGT. This CDR3 has 12 residues. V was shortened by 2 bases and J by 4 bases, with 6 bases between the two germline ends.

This clone has only one observation. The V call is TRBV29-1, the J call TRBJ2-1, with D maybe TRBD2 (6 bases). In germline, CDR1 is SQVTM, CDR2 ANQGSEA. V was shortened by 1 base and J by 8 bases, with 9 bases between the two germline ends. The CDR3 contains 12 residues. The CDR3 region is CSVEGLVDEQFF. The DNA for the CDR3 is TGCAGCGTTGAAGGACTAGTAGATGAGCAGTTCTTC.

With respect to this clone: A read error may account for a junction end that differs from germline. The sample contains more than one DNA sequence encoding this CDR3. The genes are TRBV7-9 and TRBJ2-5; D is perhaps TRBD1 (6 bases). The CDR3 has 15 residues. Germline lookup yields CDR1 SEHNR and CDR2 FQNEAQ (reference sequence). The CDR3 protein is CASSFSGVSQETQYF. The CDR3 DNA sequence: TGCGCCAGCAGCTTTTCAGGGGTGTCCCAAGAGACCCAGTACTTC.

This clone ranks as medium-sized (0.01 to 0.1%). This chain connects TRBV7-2 to TRBJ1-3; D unclear. The germline CDR1 and CDR2 sequences are SGHTA and FQGNSA. The ends were cut back, 2 bases at V and 0 bases at J, with 14 bases in the middle. This CDR3 comprises 17 residues. CDR3 DNA sequence: TGTGCCAGCAGCTTATATTCGGGGTACAGCTCTGGAAACACCATATATTTT. It is translated as CASSLYSGYSSGNTIYF.

The chain's CDR3 is CATSSPGTNEKLFF. DNA of the CDR3: TGTGCCACCAGCAGTCCCGGGACTAATGAAAAACTGTTTTTT. The genes are TRBV15 and TRBJ1-4; no firm D call. V was cut by 3 bases and J by 2 bases, with 7 bases left in between. Germline CDR1 and CDR2: LNHNV and YYDKDF (reference sequence). The CDR3 totals 14 residues.

The chain couples TRBV27 to TRBJ2-1, with unresolved D. The CDR3 length is 14 residues. V was shortened by 2 bases and J by 0 bases, with 5 bases between the two germline ends. Germline V lookup: CDR1 MNHEY, CDR2 SMNVEV (reference sequence). CDR3 DNA sequence: TGTGCCAGCAGTTTAAGGAGCTCCTACAATGAGCAGTTCTTC. Its translation: CASSLRSSYNEQFF.

This clone was detected only a few times. The chain is built from TRBV10-3 and TRBJ1-1; tentatively, D is TRBD1 (6 bases). CDR1 ENHRY and CDR2 SYGVKD come from the germline V gene. The CDR3 spans 15 residues. Between the trimmed V and J ends, which lost 0 bases and 5 bases, there was a span of 13 bases. CDR3 in DNA: TGTGCCATCAGTGAGTCTGCGGGGGCGGGAACTGAAGCTTTCTTT. Its translation is CAISESAGAGTEAFF.